Listed below are T cell receptor beta chains from one sample, sequenced in a study of cytomegalovirus exposure and HLA in healthy donors. Libraries were prepared by immunoSEQ multiplex PCR; TCRdb keeps only in-frame clonotypes and omits some of them. The sample comprises some 180,000 clones, around nine tenths of which are singletons, and about 7.2% rests with the top ten. The sequenced sample consisted of PBMCs. These receptors were taken from a man aged 25 to 40 in good health and CMV-seropositive. CDR3s include the opening cysteine and the closing phenylalanine or tryptophan. A D gene is named only where the DNA matches it firmly. Some rows have no size entry. The others give once, few or many, or a class for an expanded clone.

NA	NA	TRBV18	TRBJ2-6	CASSPSTGPRSGANVLTF	TGTGCCAGCTCACCTTCGACGGGACCGAGATCTGGGGCCAACGTCCTGACTTTC
NA	NA	TRBV27	TRBJ1-1	CASSKDSPNTEAFF	TGTGCCAGCAGCAAAGACAGCCCGAACACTGAAGCTTTCTTT
TRBD1	NA	TRBV27	TRBJ1-5	CASSPRGDRGHQPQHF	TGTGCCAGCAGTCCCAGGGGCGACAGGGGGCATCAGCCCCAGCATTTT
NA	NA	TRBV7-2	TRBJ2-7	CASSLGVSAPYEQYF	TGTGCCAGCAGCTTAGGGGTGTCAGCTCCCTACGAGCAGTACTTC
NA	once	TRBV4-3	TRBJ2-2	CASSHDLASWGRTGELFF	TGCGCCAGCAGCCACGATCTGGCAAGTTGGGGGCGGACCGGGGAGCTGTTTTTT
TRBD2	NA	TRBV30	TRBJ2-1	CAWRLAGGPGEQFF	TGTGCCTGGAGATTAGCGGGGGGGCCGGGCGAGCAGTTCTTC
NA	NA	TRBV18	TRBJ1-1	CASSPKVNTEAFF	TGTGCCAGCTCCCCAAAGGTTAACACTGAAGCTTTCTTT
TRBD1	few	TRBV2	TRBJ1-2	CASREQGANYGYTF	TGTGCCAGCAGGGAACAGGGGGCGAACTATGGCTACACCTTC
TRBD1	NA	TRBV5-1	TRBJ1-4	CASSLPTGGDEKLFF	TGCGCCAGCAGCCTGCCGACAGGGGGGGATGAAAAACTGTTTTTT
TRBD2	NA	TRBV28	TRBJ2-2	CASTLAGANTGELFF	TGTGCCAGCACCTTAGCGGGGGCGAACACCGGGGAGCTGTTTTTT
NA	NA	TRBV28	TRBJ1-1	CASMALTEAFF	TGTGCCAGCATGGCCTTGACTGAAGCTTTCTTT
NA	once	TRBV4-1	TRBJ2-3	CASSQVLLFPTDTQYF	TGCGCCAGCAGCCAAGTATTGCTCTTCCCCACAGATACGCAGTATTTT
NA	NA	TRBV7-9	TRBJ2-1	CASSFRVEQFF	TGTGCCAGCAGCTTCCGGGTTGAGCAGTTCTTC
NA	few	TRBV30	TRBJ1-1	CAWRGQVEAEAFF	TGTGCCTGGAGGGGCCAGGTAGAGGCTGAAGCTTTCTTT
NA	NA	TRBV12-1	TRBJ2-3	CASSPDTTDTQYF	TGTGCCAGCAGCCCCGACACGACAGATACGCAGTATTTT
NA	NA	TRBV5-6	TRBJ2-2	CASSTPTGELFF	TGTGCCAGCAGCACACCCACCGGGGAGCTGTTTTTT
TRBD1	NA	TRBV9	TRBJ2-5	CASSLTGSQETQYF	TGTGCCAGCAGCTTGACAGGGAGCCAAGAGACCCAGTACTTC
TRBD1	NA	TRBV9	TRBJ1-1	CASSALGQKNAEAFF	TGTGCCAGCAGCGCCTTGGGACAGAAGAACGCTGAAGCTTTCTTT
TRBD2	NA	TRBV30	TRBJ2-1	CACRDYGEGFLF	TGTGCCTGCCGGGACTATGGGGAAGGATTTCTCTTC
NA	NA	TRBV29-1	TRBJ2-1	CSVRGAYNEQFF	TGCAGCGTTAGAGGAGCCTACAATGAGCAGTTCTTC
NA	NA	TRBV4-3	TRBJ1-2	CASSPRIRYGYTF	TGCGCCAGCAGCCCCCGGATCCGCTATGGCTACACCTTC
NA	NA	TRBV29-1	TRBJ2-7	CSARKRFPPRYF	TGCAGCGCCCGGAAGAGGTTCCCCCCTCGGTACTTC
TRBD2	NA	TRBV25-1	TRBJ2-1	CASSEYGLAGGNEQFF	TGTGCCAGCAGTGAATATGGCCTAGCGGGAGGTAATGAGCAGTTCTTC
NA	NA	TRBV18	TRBJ1-6	CASSQGQGFNSPLHF	TGTGCCAGCTCACAAGGTCAGGGTTTTAATTCACCCCTCCACTTT
NA	NA	TRBV27	TRBJ1-5	CASTPVRGQPQHF	TGTGCCAGCACCCCTGTGAGGGGCCAGCCCCAGCATTTT
TRBD2	NA	TRBV27	TRBJ2-3	CASSFGTSGRDTQYF	TGTGCCAGCAGTTTCGGAACTAGCGGGAGGGATACGCAGTATTTT
NA	NA	TRBV7-2	TRBJ1-6	CASSLRHSGTAALHF	TGTGCCAGCAGCTTGCGTCACTCGGGCACTGCAGCCCTCCACTTT
NA	NA	TRBV28	TRBJ2-2	CASSLPQANTGELFF	TGTGCCAGCAGTTTGCCACAGGCGAACACCGGGGAGCTGTTTTTT
NA	NA	TRBV18	TRBJ2-3	CASSPSADTQYF	TGTGCCAGCTCACCGTCGGCAGATACGCAGTATTTT
NA	once	TRBV30	TRBJ2-3	CAWSGGGGTDTQYF	TGTGCCTGGAGCGGCGGCGGGGGCACAGATACGCAGTATTTT
TRBD1	NA	TRBV4-1	TRBJ2-7	CASSQPARGRFYEQYF	TGCGCCAGCAGCCAGCCCGCCAGGGGGCGCTTCTACGAGCAGTACTTC
TRBD1	NA	TRBV27	TRBJ1-1	CASRGQGLNTEAFF	TGTGCCAGCAGGGGACAGGGACTGAACACTGAAGCTTTCTTT
TRBD1	once	TRBV7-6	TRBJ1-5	CASSLGQGGQPQHF	TGTGCCAGCAGCTTAGGACAGGGCGGTCAGCCCCAGCATTTT
NA	NA	TRBV5-1	TRBJ2-7	CASSLGQRYEQYF	TGCGCCAGCAGCTTGGGCCAGCGCTACGAGCAGTACTTC
NA	NA	TRBV7-3	TRBJ2-6	CASSFAHSFSGANVLTF	TGTGCCAGCAGCTTCGCACATTCCTTTTCTGGGGCCAACGTCCTGACTTTC
NA	NA	TRBV5-1	TRBJ2-7	CASSFTRQIYEQYF	TGCGCCAGCAGCTTCACGCGACAGATCTACGAGCAGTACTTC
TRBD1	NA	TRBV6-5	TRBJ1-6	CASSQTGAFSPLHF	TGTGCCAGCAGTCAAACAGGGGCGTTTTCACCCCTCCACTTT
TRBD1	NA	TRBV5-1	TRBJ1-3	CASSLEGAVLSGNTIYF	TGCGCCAGCAGCTTGGAGGGGGCTGTCCTCTCTGGAAACACCATATATTTT
TRBD1	many	TRBV28	TRBJ2-7	CASRPLGQGSYEQYF	TGTGCCAGCAGACCACTCGGACAGGGGTCCTACGAGCAGTACTTC
NA	NA	TRBV28	TRBJ1-5	CASRITGSGQPQHF	TGTGCCAGCAGGATAACAGGGTCGGGTCAGCCCCAGCATTTT
NA	NA	TRBV28	TRBJ1-2	CASRTTGEGRRNYGYTF	TGTGCCAGCAGAACGACTGGGGAGGGTCGCCGAAACTATGGCTACACCTTC